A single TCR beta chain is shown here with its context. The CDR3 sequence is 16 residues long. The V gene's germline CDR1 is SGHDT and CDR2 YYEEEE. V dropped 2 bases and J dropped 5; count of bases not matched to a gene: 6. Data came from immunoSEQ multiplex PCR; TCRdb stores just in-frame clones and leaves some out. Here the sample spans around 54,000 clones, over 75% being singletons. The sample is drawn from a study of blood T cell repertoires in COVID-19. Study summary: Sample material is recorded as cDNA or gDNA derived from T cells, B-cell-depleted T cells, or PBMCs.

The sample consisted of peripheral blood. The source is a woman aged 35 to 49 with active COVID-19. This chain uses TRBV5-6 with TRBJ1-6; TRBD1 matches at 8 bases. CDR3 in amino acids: CASSFFGQGNNSPLHF. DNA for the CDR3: TGTGCCAGCAGCTTCTTCGGACAGGGAAATAATTCACCCCTCCACTTT. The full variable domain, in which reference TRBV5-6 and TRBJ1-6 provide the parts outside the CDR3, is DAGVTQSPTHLIKTRGQQVTLRCSPKSGHDTVSWYQQALGQGPQFIFQYYEEEERQRGNFPDRFSGHQFPNYSSELNVNALLLGDSALYLCASSFFGQGNNSPLHFGNGTRLTVT.